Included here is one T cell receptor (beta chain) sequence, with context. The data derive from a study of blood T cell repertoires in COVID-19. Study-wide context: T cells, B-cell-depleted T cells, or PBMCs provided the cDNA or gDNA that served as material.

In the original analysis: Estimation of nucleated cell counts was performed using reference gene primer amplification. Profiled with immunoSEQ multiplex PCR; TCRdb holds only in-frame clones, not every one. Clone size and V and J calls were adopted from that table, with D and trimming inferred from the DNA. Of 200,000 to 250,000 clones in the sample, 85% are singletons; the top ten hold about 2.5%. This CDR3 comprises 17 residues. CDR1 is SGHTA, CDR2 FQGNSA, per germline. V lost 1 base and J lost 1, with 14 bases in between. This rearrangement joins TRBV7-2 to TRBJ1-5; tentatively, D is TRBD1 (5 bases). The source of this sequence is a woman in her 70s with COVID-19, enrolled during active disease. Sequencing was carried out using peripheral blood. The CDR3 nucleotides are TGTGCCAGCAGCTTAGGGGGCAGGGTCAGCAGCAATCAGCCCCAGCATTTT. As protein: CASSLGGRVSSNQPQHF.